This TCR beta chain was documented in a study of blood T cell repertoires in COVID-19. Study at large: The origin of the acute and convalescent COVID-19 samples was the United States, Italy and Spain. T cells, B-cell-depleted T cells, or PBMCs supplied cDNA or gDNA.

Original processing notes: For nucleated cells, counts were estimated from reference gene primer amplification. The assay was immunoSEQ multiplex PCR, and TCRdb's table has in-frame clones only and misses some. That table furnishes V, J and clone size, whereas the DNA furnished D and trimming. The data hold over 250,000 clones, with 70% to 90% observed a single time. The CDR3 is 11 amino acids. Between the trimmed V and J ends, which lost 2 bases and 11 bases, there was a span of 12 bases. CDR1 and CDR2 from the germline V gene are GTSNPN and SVGIG (reference sequence). The TCR originated in a man in his forties or fifties with active or convalescent COVID-19. The chain uses TRBV30 and TRBJ1-1, with D unresolved. Sequencing input: peripheral blood. The DNA for the CDR3 is TGTGCCTGGAGTCTGTGGCCCGGGGCTTTCTTT. Translated: CAWSLWPGAFF.